This TCR beta chain is from a study of spatial heterogeneity in lung cancer. Overall study context: Within tumor regions, the number of TCR transcripts tracked closely with a T cell module score obtained from matched bulk RNA-seq.

Time point in this sample: sample taken at primary tumor resection. Patients with untreated early-stage non-small cell lung cancer, numbering 55 to 75, were the donors. The CDR3 consists of 13 residues. V was trimmed by 4 bases and J by 0 bases, leaving 7 bases between them. Per the germline V gene, CDR1 is DFQATT and CDR2 is SNEGSKA (reference sequence). TCRdb used MiXCR to reprocess the 5' RACE reads, holding one entry per CDR3 protein. The data contain 7,200 or so distinct CDR3 sequences, 12% of them singletons. Findings of the study overall: Counts that tracked tumor mutation counts were those of expanded intratumoral alpha and beta TCRs. Alpha chain coverage of tumor T cells was estimated at roughly 6.9%, and beta chain coverage at around 12%.

Comment on this clonotype: Its antigen remains unidentified.

The TCR was taken from a male donor with early-stage non-small cell lung cancer. The V and J genes are TRBV20-1 and TRBJ1-5; D gene ambiguous. This specimen was lung tumor tissue, taken at surgery. In nucleotides, the CDR3 is TGCAGTGCTAAGTCCCATAGCAATCAGCCCCAGCATTTT. As protein: CSAKSHSNQPQHF.